The clone carrying this TCR beta chain showed up just a few times. The data were obtained in a study of blood T cell repertoires in COVID-19. Looking at the study overall: Acute and convalescent COVID-19 samples came from the United States, Italy and Spain.

Germline CDR1 reads SQVTM; CDR2 reads ANQGSEA. The CDR3 length is 13 residues. V lost 7 bases, J lost 6 bases, and 18 bases lay in between. Authors' processing steps: Quantification of nucleated cells was approximated via reference gene primer amplification. Sequencing was performed with immunoSEQ multiplex PCR; in TCRdb, only in-frame clones are kept and a portion is missing. Clone size and V and J calls were adopted from that table, with D and trimming inferred from the DNA. Found here are some 280,000 clones, under 90% of them singletons; the top ten hold just under 0.95%. The chain carries TRBV29-1 and TRBJ1-1; possible D gene TRBD1, 5 bases. Specimen: peripheral blood. The receptor's source is a middle-aged woman who had recovered from COVID-19. CDR3: CSAVTVLSAEAFF. For the CDR3, the DNA is TGCAGCGCCGTGACAGTCCTGAGCGCTGAAGCTTTCTTT.